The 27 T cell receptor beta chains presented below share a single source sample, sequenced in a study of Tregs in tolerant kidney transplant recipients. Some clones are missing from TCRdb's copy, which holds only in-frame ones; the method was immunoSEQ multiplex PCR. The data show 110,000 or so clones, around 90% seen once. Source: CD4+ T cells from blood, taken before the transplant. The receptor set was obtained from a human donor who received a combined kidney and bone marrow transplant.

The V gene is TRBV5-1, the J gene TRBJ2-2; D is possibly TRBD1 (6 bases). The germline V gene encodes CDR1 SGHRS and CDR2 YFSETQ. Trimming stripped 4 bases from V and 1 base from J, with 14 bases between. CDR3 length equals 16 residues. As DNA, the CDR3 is TGCGCCAGCAGCCCGCGCCCGGGACAGAACACCGGGGAGCTGTTTTTT. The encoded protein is CASSPRPGQNTGELFF.

CDR3 residues: CASRPYEQETQYF. Written as DNA, the CDR3 is TGTGCCAGCAGACCCTACGAACAAGAGACCCAGTACTTC. The J gene is TRBJ2-5, the V gene TRBV6-5; D is unclear. The germline V and J ends were trimmed by 6 bases and 2 bases, with 10 bases remaining between them. The CDR3 totals 13 residues. The germline CDR1 and CDR2 sequences are MNHEY and SVGAGI.

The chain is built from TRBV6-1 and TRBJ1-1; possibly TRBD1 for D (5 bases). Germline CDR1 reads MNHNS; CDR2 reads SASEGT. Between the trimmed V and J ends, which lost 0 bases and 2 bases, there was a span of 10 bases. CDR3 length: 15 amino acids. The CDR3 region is CASSEASRANTEAFF. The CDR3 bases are TGTGCCAGCAGTGAAGCATCCAGGGCTAACACTGAAGCTTTCTTT.

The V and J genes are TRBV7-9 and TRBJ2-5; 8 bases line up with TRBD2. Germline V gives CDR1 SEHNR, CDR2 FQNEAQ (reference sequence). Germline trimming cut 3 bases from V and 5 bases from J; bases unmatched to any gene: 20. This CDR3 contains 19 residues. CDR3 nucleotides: TGTGCCAGCAGCTTCGTCGGCCTGGGACTAGAGGGTTTTAGGGAGACCCAGTACTTC. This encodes CASSFVGLGLEGFRETQYF.

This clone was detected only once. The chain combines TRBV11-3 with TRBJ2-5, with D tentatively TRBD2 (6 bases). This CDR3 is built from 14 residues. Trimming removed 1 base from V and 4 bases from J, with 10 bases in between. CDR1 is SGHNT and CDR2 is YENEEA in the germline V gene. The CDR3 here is CASSLGGVGETQYF. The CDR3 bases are TGTGCCAGCAGCTTAGGGGGGGTCGGAGAGACCCAGTACTTC.

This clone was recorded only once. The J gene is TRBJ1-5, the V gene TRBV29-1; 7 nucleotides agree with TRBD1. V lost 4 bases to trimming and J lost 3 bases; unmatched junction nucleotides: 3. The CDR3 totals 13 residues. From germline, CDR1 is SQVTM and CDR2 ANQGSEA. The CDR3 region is CSVGDSFNQPQHF. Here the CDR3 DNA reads TGCAGCGTTGGGGACAGTTTCAATCAGCCCCAGCATTTT. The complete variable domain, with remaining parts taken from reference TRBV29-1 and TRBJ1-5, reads SAVISQKPSRDICQRGTSLTIQCQVDSQVTMMFWYRQQPGQSLTLIATANQGSEATYESGFVIDKFPISRPNLTFSTLTVSNMSPEDSSIYLCSVGDSFNQPQHFGDGTRLSIL.

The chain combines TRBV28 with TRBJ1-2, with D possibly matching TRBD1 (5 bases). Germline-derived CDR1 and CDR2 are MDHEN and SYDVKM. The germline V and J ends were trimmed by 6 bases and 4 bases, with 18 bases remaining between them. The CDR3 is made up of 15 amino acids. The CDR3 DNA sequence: TGTGCCAGCAGCGGCCGTGGCGGGACGGTCTATGGCTACACCTTC. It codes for CASSGRGGTVYGYTF.

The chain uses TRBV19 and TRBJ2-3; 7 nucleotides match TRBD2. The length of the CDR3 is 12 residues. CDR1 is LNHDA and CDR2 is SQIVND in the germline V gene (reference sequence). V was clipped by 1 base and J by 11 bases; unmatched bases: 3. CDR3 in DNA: TGTGCCAGTAGTATAGGGGGCGGGGGGCAGTATTTT. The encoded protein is CASSIGGGGQYF.

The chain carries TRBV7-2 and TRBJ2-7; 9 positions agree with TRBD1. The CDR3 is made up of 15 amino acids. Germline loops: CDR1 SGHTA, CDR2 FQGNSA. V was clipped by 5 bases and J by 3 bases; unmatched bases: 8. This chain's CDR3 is CASSPTGQGYYEQYF. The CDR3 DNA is TGTGCCAGCAGCCCAACGGGACAGGGTTACTACGAGCAGTACTTC. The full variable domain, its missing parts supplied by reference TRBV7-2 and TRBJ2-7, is GAGVSQSPSNKVTEKGKDVELRCDPISGHTALYWYRQSLGQGLEFLIYFQGNSAPDKSGLPSDRFSAERTGGSVSTLTIQRTQQEDSAVYLCASSPTGQGYYEQYFGPGTRLTVT.

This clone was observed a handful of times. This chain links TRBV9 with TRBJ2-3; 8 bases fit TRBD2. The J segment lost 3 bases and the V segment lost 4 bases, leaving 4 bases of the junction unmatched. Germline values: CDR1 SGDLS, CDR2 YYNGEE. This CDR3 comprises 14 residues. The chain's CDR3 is CASSRRGETDTQYF. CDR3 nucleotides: TGTGCCAGCAGCAGGCGGGGGGAAACAGATACGCAGTATTTT.

Here the CDR3 DNA reads TGTGCCAGCAGTGAACCTAGCGGAGCCAAAAACATTCAGTACTTC. This translates into CASSEPSGAKNIQYF. This rearrangement joins TRBV2 to TRBJ2-4; 7 bases are a match to TRBD2. Germline V CDR1 and CDR2: SNHLY, FYNNEI. There are 15 residues in the CDR3. J gave up 0 bases and V 2 bases, and 1 base lay outside the gene matches.

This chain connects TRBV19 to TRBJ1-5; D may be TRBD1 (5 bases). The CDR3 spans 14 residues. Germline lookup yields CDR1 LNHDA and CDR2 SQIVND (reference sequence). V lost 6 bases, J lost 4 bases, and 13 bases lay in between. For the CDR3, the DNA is TGTGCCAGTAGCAACAACGGGGGGAATCAGCCCCAGCATTTT. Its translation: CASSNNGGNQPQHF.

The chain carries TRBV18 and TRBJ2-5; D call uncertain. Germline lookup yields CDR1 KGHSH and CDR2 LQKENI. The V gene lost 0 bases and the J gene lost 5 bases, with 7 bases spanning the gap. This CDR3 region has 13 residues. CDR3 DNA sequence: TGTGCCAGCTCACCACCCGGGTCGGAGACCCAGTACTTC. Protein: CASSPPGSETQYF.

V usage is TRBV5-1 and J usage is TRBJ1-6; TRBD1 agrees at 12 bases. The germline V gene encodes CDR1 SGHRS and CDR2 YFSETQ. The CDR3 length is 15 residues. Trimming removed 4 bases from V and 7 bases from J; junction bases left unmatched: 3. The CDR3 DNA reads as TGCGCCAGCAGCGCGGGGACAGGGGGCAATTCACCCCTCCACTTT. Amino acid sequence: CASSAGTGGNSPLHF.

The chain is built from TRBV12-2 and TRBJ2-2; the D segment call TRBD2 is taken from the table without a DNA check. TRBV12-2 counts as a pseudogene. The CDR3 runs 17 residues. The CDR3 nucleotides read TGTGCAAGTCGCTTGCTAGCGGGGGGCAATAACACCGGGGAGCTGTTTTTT. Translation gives CASRLLAGGNNTGELFF.

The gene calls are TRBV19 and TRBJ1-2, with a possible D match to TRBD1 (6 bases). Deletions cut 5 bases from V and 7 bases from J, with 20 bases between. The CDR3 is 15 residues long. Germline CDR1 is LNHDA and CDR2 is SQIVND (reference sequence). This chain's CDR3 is CASSPQTGLLSGYTF. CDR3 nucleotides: TGTGCCAGTAGTCCCCAGACAGGATTATTATCTGGCTACACCTTC.

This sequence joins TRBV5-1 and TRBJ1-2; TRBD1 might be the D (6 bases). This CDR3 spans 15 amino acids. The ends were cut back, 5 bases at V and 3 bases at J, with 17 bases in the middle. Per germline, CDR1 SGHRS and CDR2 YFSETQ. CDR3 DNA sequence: TGCGCCAGCAGAGAGAGCGCGACAGGAGACTATGGCTACACCTTC. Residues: CASRESATGDYGYTF.

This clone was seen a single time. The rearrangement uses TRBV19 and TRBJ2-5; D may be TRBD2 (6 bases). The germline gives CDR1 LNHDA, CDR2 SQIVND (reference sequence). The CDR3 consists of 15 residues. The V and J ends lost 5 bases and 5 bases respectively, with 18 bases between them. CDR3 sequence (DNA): TGTGCCAGTAGTCCAGTCCCCAGCCGGGGGGAGACCCAGTACTTC. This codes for CASSPVPSRGETQYF. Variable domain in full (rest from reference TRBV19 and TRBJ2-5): DGGITQSPKYLFRKEGQNVTLSCEQNLNHDAMYWYRQDPGQGLRLIYYSQIVNDFQKGDIAEGYSVSREKKESFPLTVTSAQKNPTAFYLCASSPVPSRGETQYFGPGTRLLVL.

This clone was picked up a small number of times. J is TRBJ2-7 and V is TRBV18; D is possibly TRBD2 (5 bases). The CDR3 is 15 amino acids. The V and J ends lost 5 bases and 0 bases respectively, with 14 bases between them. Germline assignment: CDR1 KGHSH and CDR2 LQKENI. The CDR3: CASSDSPRDSYEQYF. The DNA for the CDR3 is TGTGCCAGCTCAGATAGTCCACGGGACTCCTACGAGCAGTACTTC.

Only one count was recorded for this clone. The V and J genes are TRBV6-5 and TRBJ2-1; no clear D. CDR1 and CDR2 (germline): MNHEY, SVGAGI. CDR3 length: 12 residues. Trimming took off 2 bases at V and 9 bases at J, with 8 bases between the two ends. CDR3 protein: CASSYVQVEQFF. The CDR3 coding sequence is TGTGCCAGCAGTTACGTCCAGGTTGAGCAGTTCTTC.

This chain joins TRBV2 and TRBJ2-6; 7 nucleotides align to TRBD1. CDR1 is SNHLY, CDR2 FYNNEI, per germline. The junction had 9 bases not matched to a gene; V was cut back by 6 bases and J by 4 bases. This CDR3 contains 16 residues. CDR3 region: CASSGSQGSGANVLTF. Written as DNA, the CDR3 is TGTGCCAGCAGCGGATCACAGGGGTCCGGGGCCAACGTCCTGACTTTC.

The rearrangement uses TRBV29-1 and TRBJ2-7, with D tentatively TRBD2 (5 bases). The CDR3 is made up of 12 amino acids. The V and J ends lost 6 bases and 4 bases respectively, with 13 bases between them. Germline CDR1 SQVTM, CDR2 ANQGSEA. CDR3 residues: CSVARTSYEQYF. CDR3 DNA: TGCAGCGTCGCTCGGACTTCTTACGAGCAGTACTTC.

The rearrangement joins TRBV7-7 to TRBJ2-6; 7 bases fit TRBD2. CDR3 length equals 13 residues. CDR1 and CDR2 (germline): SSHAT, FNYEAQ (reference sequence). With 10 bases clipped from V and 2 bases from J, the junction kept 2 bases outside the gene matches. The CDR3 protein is CAISGAGANVLTF. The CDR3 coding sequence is TGTGCCATAAGCGGGGCTGGGGCCAACGTCCTGACTTTC.

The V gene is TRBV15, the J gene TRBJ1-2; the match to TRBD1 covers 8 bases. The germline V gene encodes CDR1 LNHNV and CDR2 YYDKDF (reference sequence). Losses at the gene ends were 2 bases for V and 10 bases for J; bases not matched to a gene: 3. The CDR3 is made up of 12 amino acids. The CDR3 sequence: CATSRRTGSYTF. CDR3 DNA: TGTGCCACCAGCAGACGGACAGGGTCCTACACCTTC.

The chain's CDR3 is CASSHPETGGGDYGYTF. CDR3 nucleotide sequence: TGCGCCAGCAGCCACCCAGAGACAGGAGGGGGGGATTATGGCTACACCTTC. V gene TRBV4-1 combines with J gene TRBJ1-2, with a possible D match to TRBD1 (6 bases). Germline V gene data show CDR1 as MGHRA and CDR2 as YSYEKL. The CDR3 consists of 17 residues. V lost 3 bases to trimming and J lost 5 bases, with 22 bases between them.

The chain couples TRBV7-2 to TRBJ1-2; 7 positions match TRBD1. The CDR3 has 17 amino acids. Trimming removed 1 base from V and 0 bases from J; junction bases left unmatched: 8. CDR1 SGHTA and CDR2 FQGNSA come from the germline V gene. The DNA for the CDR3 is TGTGCCAGCAGCTTAGGGGGCAGGGGGAGTACTAACTATGGCTACACCTTC. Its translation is CASSLGGRGSTNYGYTF.

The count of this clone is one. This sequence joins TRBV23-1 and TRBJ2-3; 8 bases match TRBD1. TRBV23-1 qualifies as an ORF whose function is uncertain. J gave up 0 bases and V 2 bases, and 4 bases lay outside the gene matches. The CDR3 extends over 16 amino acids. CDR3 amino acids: CASSQVGQASTDTQYF. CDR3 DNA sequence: TGCGCCAGCAGTCAAGTGGGACAGGCTAGCACAGATACGCAGTATTTT.